This TCR beta chain was identified in a study of shared clonotypes between healthy human individuals. Study-wide results and caveats: Depth of sequencing was expected to influence donor clonotype sharing. A reduction in generation probabilities was seen for non-shared clonotypes relative to those shared by all four donors.

From CD4+ cells came CD45RA+ naive and CD45RA-negative memory subsets. The CDR3 spans 14 residues. V was pared by 3 bases and J by 8 bases, with 14 bases between. The germline gives CDR1 SGHTA, CDR2 FQGTGA. Clones were sequenced by immunoSEQ multiplex PCR, and TCRdb holds only the in-frame ones, with some missing. The sample has 2 million to 3 million clones, approximately 93% seen once; the top ten hold roughly 0.39%. Note on this clone: Its antigen is not known.

The sample taken for sequencing was naive CD4+ T cells from PBMCs. The subset is: CD45RA+ positively selected. This sequence was found in a man between 18 and 29 years old in good health. Some clones in this sample may be carry-over from other donors' samples. This chain uses TRBV7-3 with TRBJ2-1, with D perhaps TRBD1 or TRBD2 (7 bases each). The CDR3, as DNA: TGTGCCAGCAGCTTCAACAGGGGAGGGGATGAGCAGTTCTTC. This gives the protein CASSFNRGGDEQFF.